This T cell receptor beta chain was retrieved from a study of spatial heterogeneity in lung cancer. One entry per CDR3 protein results from TCRdb running MiXCR on the 5' RACE reads. The sample lists tens of thousands of distinct CDR3 sequences, 9.5% to 15% occurring once. The time point denotes: sample taken at primary tumor resection. The study sequenced unsorted whole RNA from tumor, nontumor lung or frozen PBMC. V dropped 1 base and J dropped 16 bases, with 11 bases sitting between them. CDR3 length: 12 residues. Germline V gene lookup returns CDR1 MDHEN and CDR2 SYDVKM. This clonotype was seen many times.

The TCR sequence derives from a male donor with early-stage non-small cell lung cancer. The chain is built from TRBV28 and TRBJ1-6; D unresolved. The sample consisted of PBMCs, taken at surgery. The CDR3 region is CASSLLRNGLHF. CDR3 DNA sequence: TGTGCCAGCAGTTTATTGCGAAACGGTCTCCACTTT.